This passage covers 18 T cell receptor beta chains from one sample sequenced in a study of T cells in tuberculosis. Generated by immunoSEQ multiplex PCR, the TCRdb table keeps only in-frame clones and is missing some. The sample has roughly 59,000 clones; around 81% are singletons. Thawed, overnight-rested PBMC were stained with GMM-loaded CD1B tetramer, viability dye and anti-CD3, then sorted. C32 glucose monomycolate from Rhodococcus equi was loaded onto the CD1B tetramers. The material sequenced was CD1b-GMM tetramer-negative cells sorted from PBMCs. The receptor source for this set is an adult woman with latent tuberculosis.

This chain joins TRBV27 and TRBJ1-1, with 7 bases aligning to TRBD1. The CDR3 has 13 residues. V lost 4 bases, J lost 8 bases, and 7 bases stayed unmatched. Germline V CDR1 and CDR2: MNHEY, SMNVEV (reference sequence). The CDR3 sequence is CASSSTNRGEAFF. In DNA form, the CDR3 reads TGTGCCAGCAGTTCTACAAACAGGGGAGAAGCTTTCTTT.

Written as DNA, the CDR3 is TGTGCCAGCAGCCCCGGTGGGGGGGGGAGAAACGAGCAGTACTTC. This gives the protein CASSPGGGGRNEQYF. V gene TRBV6-1 combines with J gene TRBJ2-7, with 7 bases lining up with TRBD2. The CDR3 loop spans 15 amino acids. The V gene's germline CDR1 is MNHNS and CDR2 SASEGT. V gave up 6 bases and J gave up 5 bases; unmatched junction bases: 13.

V is TRBV5-1 and J is TRBJ2-5; D uncertain. Deletions cut 2 bases from V and 1 base from J, with 6 bases between. The CDR3 spans 13 residues. CDR1 and CDR2 from the germline V gene are SGHRS and YFSETQ. CDR3: CASSLTSQETQYF. In DNA form, the CDR3 reads TGCGCCAGCAGCTTAACTTCCCAAGAGACCCAGTACTTC.

V usage is TRBV5-1 and J usage is TRBJ2-5, with D possibly being TRBD1 (5 bases). Trimming removed 1 base at V and 5 bases at J, with 18 bases between. Germline assignment: CDR1 SGHRS and CDR2 YFSETQ. The CDR3 is 16 amino acids. The CDR3 DNA follows: TGCGCCAGCAGCTTGCAGCCCAGGGTAATGGGGGAGACCCAGTACTTC. Its protein is CASSLQPRVMGETQYF.

The chain employs TRBV6-6 and TRBJ2-1; 8 nucleotides line up with TRBD2. The germline V gene has CDR1 MNHNY and CDR2 SVGAGI (reference sequence). The V and J ends lost 2 bases and 10 bases, in that order; junction bases with no gene match: 7. This CDR3 region has 14 residues. The CDR3 nucleotides are TGTGCCAGCAGTTACGCTGGACTAGCCAGGGAGCAGTTCTTC. Its protein is CASSYAGLAREQFF.

The chain links TRBV7-9 to TRBJ2-2; 7 nucleotides agree with TRBD2. J was trimmed by 2 bases and V by 6 bases; bases with no gene match: 3. The CDR3 totals 14 residues. Germline V lookup: CDR1 SEHNR, CDR2 FQNEAQ (reference sequence). In DNA, the CDR3 is TGTGCCAGCAGTCTAGCGGAAAACACCGGGGAGCTGTTTTTT. Amino acid sequence: CASSLAENTGELFF.

This clone showed up just a few times. This chain joins TRBV7-2 and TRBJ2-6; TRBD2 matches 11 bases. CDR1 SGHTA and CDR2 FQGNSA come from the germline V gene. This CDR3 region has 19 residues. V gave up 3 bases and J gave up 3 bases; unmatched junction bases: 10. CDR3 protein: CASSLHYSGGASGANVLTF. CDR3 nucleotides: TGTGCCAGCAGCTTGCACTATAGCGGGGGGGCGAGTGGGGCCAACGTCCTGACTTTC.

This chain links TRBV6-1 with TRBJ2-7; 11 positions agree with TRBD1. V gave up 0 bases and J gave up 9 bases; unmatched junction bases: 10. The CDR3 covers 16 residues. The germline V gene has CDR1 MNHNS and CDR2 SASEGT. In DNA, the CDR3 is TGTGCCAGCAGTGAAGCGCTAGGACAGGGGGCGATCGGGCAGTACTTC. Amino acids: CASSEALGQGAIGQYF.

The genes are TRBV4-2 and TRBJ1-2, with a possible D match to TRBD1 (6 bases). CDR1 LGHNA and CDR2 YNFKEQ come from the germline V gene. The CDR3 is 13 residues long. V lost 4 bases and J 5 bases, leaving 11 bases between the germline ends. In DNA form, the CDR3 reads TGTGCCAGCAGCCCCGCTGACAGGTATGGCTACACCTTC. This codes for CASSPADRYGYTF.

The chain carries TRBV18 and TRBJ2-7; weak D call: TRBD2 (5 bases). V shed 3 bases and J shed 5 bases, with 17 bases lying between them. The CDR3 runs to 15 residues. Looked up from germline, CDR1 is KGHSH and CDR2 is LQKENI. The DNA for the CDR3 is TGTGCCAGCTCACCGCAGCCCCTCCTCGGGAACGAGCAGTACTTC. Translation gives CASSPQPLLGNEQYF.

The gene calls are TRBV18 and TRBJ1-1; a weak D match, TRBD1 (6 bases). This CDR3 region has 15 residues. Deletions cut 3 bases from V and 3 bases from J, with 14 bases between. CDR1 and CDR2 from the germline V gene are KGHSH and LQKENI. This CDR3 reads CASSPGQGKYTEAFF. DNA of the CDR3: TGTGCCAGCTCACCTGGGCAGGGGAAATACACTGAAGCTTTCTTT.

This clone is medium-sized within its sample. This chain uses TRBV4-3 with TRBJ1-4; 9 bases map to TRBD1. Germline V lookup: CDR1 LGHNA, CDR2 YSLEER. After removal of 3 bases from V and 10 bases from J, the junction contained 12 bases not matched to a gene. CDR3 size: 16 residues. CDR3 sequence reads: CASSQLPGQGTGKLFF. CDR3 DNA: TGCGCCAGCAGCCAGCTACCGGGACAGGGAACTGGAAAACTGTTTTTT.

The chain is built from TRBV11-3 and TRBJ2-1, with D possibly TRBD2 on 6 matching bases. The CDR3 is 13 residues long. The V gene lost 4 bases and the J gene lost 8 bases, with 12 bases spanning the gap. The germline V gene has CDR1 SGHNT and CDR2 YENEEA. The CDR3 protein is CASSSGRPHEQFF. The CDR3 region has the DNA TGTGCCAGCAGCTCCGGGAGACCCCATGAGCAGTTCTTC.

The rearrangement uses TRBV5-1 and TRBJ1-3, with 8 bases identical to TRBD1. CDR1 and CDR2 from the germline V gene are SGHRS and YFSETQ. J was trimmed by 8 bases and V by 3 bases; bases with no gene match: 7. The CDR3 is made up of 14 amino acids. CDR3 residues: CASSSGQGLDTIYF. The CDR3 DNA follows: TGCGCCAGCAGCTCCGGACAGGGCTTGGACACCATATATTTT.

The chain links TRBV5-5 to TRBJ1-1; 7 bases fit TRBD1. The CDR3 loop spans 15 amino acids. The junction had 5 bases not matched to a gene; V was cut back by 2 bases and J by 1 base. CDR1 and CDR2 (germline): SGHKS, YYEKEE (reference sequence). The CDR3, as DNA: TGTGCCAGCAGCTTCGCAGGGGGGACGAACACTGAAGCTTTCTTT. It translates to CASSFAGGTNTEAFF.

This clone was seen once. J is TRBJ1-2 and V is TRBV6-1; no definite D call. V was trimmed by 4 bases and J by 4 bases, leaving 16 bases between them. The germline gives CDR1 MNHNS, CDR2 SASEGT. CDR3 length equals 15 residues. DNA for the CDR3: TGTGCCAGCAGTGCCAAAGGAGGCTTTGGCTATGGCTACACCTTC. Translation: CASSAKGGFGYGYTF.

CDR3 protein: CASSYSPRSNEQFF. The CDR3 DNA follows: TGTGCCAGCAGTTACTCACCCAGGTCCAATGAGCAGTTCTTC. The chain carries TRBV6-6 and TRBJ2-1; D ambiguous. The CDR3 spans 14 residues. CDR1 is MNHNY and CDR2 is SVGAGI in the germline V gene (reference sequence). V lost 0 bases and J lost 6, with 9 bases in between.

The V gene is TRBV14, the J gene TRBJ1-6; D ambiguous. The CDR3 loop spans 12 amino acids. Germline lookup yields CDR1 SGHDN and CDR2 FVKESK. The V end was cut by 5 bases, the J end by 14 bases, with 13 bases between. CDR3 DNA: TGTGCCAGCAGCTTAGAGCCCGGGGCCCTCCACTTT. Amino acid sequence: CASSLEPGALHF. Together with reference TRBV14 and TRBJ1-6, the CDR3 gives the full variable domain: EAGVTQFPSHSVIEKGQTVTLRCDPISGHDNLYWYRRVMGKEIKFLLHFVKESKQDESGMPNNRFLAERTGGTYSTLKVQPAELEDSGVYFCASSLEPGALHFGNGTRLTVT.